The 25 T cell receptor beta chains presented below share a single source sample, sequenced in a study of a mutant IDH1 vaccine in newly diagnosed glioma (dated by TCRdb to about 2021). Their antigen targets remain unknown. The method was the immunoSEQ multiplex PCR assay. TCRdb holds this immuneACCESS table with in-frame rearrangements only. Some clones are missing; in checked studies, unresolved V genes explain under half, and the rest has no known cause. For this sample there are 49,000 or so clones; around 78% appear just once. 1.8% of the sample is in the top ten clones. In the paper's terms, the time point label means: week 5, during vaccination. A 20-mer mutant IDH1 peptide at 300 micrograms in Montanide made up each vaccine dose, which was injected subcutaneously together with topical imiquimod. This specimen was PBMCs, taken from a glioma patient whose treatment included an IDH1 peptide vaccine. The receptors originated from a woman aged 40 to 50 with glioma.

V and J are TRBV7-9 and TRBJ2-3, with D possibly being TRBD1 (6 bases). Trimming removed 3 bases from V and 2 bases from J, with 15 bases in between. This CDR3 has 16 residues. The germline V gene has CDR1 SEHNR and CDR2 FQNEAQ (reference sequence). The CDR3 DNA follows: TGTGCCAGCAGCTTTTTGGAGAGGACAGTCACAGATACGCAGTATTTT. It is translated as CASSFLERTVTDTQYF.

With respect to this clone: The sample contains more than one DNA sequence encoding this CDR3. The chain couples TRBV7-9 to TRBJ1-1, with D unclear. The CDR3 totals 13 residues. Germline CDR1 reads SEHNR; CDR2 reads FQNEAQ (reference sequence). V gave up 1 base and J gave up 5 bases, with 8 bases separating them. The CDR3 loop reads CASSLEGRTEAFF. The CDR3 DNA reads TGTGCCAGCAGCTTAGAGGGAAGAACTGAAGCTTTCTTT.

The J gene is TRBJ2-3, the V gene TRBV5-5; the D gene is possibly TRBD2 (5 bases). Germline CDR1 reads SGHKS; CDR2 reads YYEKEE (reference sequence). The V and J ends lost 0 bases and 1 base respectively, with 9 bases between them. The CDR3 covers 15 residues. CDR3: CASSLDPGGTDTQYF. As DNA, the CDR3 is TGTGCCAGCAGCTTGGACCCCGGGGGCACAGATACGCAGTATTTT.

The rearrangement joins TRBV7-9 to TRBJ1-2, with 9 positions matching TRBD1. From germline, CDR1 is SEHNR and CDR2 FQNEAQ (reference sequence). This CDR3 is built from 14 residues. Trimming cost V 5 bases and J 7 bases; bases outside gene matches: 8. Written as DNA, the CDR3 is TGTGCCAGCAGCCCCCAGGACAGGGGCGGTGGCTACACCTTC. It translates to CASSPQDRGGGYTF. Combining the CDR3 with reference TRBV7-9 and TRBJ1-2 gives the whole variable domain DTGVSQNPRHKITKRGQNVTFRCDPISEHNRLYWYRQTLGQGPEFLTYFQNEAQLEKSRLLSDRFSAERPKGSFSTLEIQRTEQGDSAMYLCASSPQDRGGGYTFGSGTRLTVV.

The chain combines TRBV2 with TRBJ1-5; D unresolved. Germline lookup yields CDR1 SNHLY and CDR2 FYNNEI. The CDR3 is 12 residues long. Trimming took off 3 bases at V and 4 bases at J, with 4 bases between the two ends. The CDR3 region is CASSEGNQPQHF. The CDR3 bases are TGTGCCAGCAGTGAGGGGAATCAGCCCCAGCATTTT.

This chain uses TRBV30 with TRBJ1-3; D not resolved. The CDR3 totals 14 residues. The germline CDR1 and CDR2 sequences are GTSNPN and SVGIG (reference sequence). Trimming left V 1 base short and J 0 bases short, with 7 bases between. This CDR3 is CAWSGAVSGNTIYF. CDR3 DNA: TGTGCCTGGAGTGGCGCGGTCTCTGGAAACACCATATATTTT.

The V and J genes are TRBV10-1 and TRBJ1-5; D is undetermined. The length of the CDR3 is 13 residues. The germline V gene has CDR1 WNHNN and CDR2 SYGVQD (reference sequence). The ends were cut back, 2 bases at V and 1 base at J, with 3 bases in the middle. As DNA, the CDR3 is TGCGCCAGCAGTGAGGGGAGCAATCAGCCCCAGCATTTT. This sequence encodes CASSEGSNQPQHF.

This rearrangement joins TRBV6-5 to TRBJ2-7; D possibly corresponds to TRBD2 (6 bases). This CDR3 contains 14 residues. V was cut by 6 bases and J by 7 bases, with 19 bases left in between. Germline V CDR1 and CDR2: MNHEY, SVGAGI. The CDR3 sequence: CASSPVAGRLEQYF. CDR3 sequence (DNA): TGTGCCAGCAGCCCGGTGGCAGGGAGGTTGGAGCAGTACTTC.

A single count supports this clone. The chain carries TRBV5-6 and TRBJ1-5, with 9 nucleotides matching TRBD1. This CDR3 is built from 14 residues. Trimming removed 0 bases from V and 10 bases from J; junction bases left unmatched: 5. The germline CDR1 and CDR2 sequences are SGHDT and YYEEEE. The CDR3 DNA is TGTGCCAGCAGCTTGGAAGGGACAGGGCGACCCCAGCATTTT. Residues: CASSLEGTGRPQHF.

This CDR3 reads CASTYGTANTGELFF. The CDR3 nucleotides read TGCGCCAGCACGTACGGGACAGCCAACACCGGGGAGCTGTTTTTT. This sequence joins TRBV5-1 and TRBJ2-2; TRBD1 matches 7 bases. This CDR3 is built from 15 residues. The germline gives CDR1 SGHRS, CDR2 YFSETQ. V shed 6 bases, J shed 2 bases, and the junction held 7 bases outside the gene matches.

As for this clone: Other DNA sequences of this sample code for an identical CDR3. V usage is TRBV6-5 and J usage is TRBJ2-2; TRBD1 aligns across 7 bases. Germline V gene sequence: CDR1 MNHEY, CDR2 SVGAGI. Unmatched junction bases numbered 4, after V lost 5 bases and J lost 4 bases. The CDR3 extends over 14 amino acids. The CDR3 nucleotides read TGTGCCAGCAGTAGGACAGGCGGCACCGGGGAGCTGTTTTTT. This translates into CASSRTGGTGELFF.

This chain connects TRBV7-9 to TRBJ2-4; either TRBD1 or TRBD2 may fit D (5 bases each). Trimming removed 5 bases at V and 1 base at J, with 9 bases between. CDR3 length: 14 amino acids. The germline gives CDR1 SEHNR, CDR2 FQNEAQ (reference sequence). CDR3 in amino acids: CASSRDVAKNIQYF. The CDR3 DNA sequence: TGTGCCAGCAGCCGGGACGTGGCCAAAAACATTCAGTACTTC.

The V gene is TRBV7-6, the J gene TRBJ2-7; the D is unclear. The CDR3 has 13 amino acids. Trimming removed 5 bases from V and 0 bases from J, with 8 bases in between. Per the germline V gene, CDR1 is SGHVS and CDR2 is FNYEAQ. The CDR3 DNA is TGTGCCAGCAGCCCCTCGGTCTCCTACGAGCAGTACTTC. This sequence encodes CASSPSVSYEQYF.

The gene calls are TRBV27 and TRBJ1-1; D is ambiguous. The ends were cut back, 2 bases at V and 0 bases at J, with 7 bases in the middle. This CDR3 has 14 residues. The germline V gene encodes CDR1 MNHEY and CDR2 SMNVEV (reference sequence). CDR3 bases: TGTGCCAGCAGTTTACAGGTCATGAACACTGAAGCTTTCTTT. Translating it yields CASSLQVMNTEAFF.

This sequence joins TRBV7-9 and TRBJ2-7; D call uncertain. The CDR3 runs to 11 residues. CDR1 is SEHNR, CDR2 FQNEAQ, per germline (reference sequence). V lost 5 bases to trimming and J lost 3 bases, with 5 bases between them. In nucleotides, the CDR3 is TGTGCCAGCAGCCGTTACTACGAGCAGTACTTC. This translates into CASSRYYEQYF. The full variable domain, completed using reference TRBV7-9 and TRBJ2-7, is DTGVSQNPRHKITKRGQNVTFRCDPISEHNRLYWYRQTLGQGPEFLTYFQNEAQLEKSRLLSDRFSAERPKGSFSTLEIQRTEQGDSAMYLCASSRYYEQYFGPGTRLTVT.

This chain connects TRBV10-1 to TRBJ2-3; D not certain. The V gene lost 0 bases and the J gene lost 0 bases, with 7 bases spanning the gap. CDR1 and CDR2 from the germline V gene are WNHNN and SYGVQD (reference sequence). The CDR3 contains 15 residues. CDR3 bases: TGCGCCAGCAGTGAGTCAACCTTTAGCACAGATACGCAGTATTTT. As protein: CASSESTFSTDTQYF.

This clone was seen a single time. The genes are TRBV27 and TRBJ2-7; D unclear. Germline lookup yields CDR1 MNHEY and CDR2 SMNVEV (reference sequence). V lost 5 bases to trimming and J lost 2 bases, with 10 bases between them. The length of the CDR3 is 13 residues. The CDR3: CASSLRFAYEQYF. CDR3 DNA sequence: TGTGCCAGCAGTCTTAGGTTCGCCTACGAGCAGTACTTC.

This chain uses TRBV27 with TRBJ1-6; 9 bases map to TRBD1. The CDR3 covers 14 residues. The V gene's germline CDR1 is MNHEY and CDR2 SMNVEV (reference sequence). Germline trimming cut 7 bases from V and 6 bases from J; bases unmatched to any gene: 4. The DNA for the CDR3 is TGTGCCAGCACCAGGGACAGGGCTAATTCACCCCTCCACTTT. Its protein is CASTRDRANSPLHF.

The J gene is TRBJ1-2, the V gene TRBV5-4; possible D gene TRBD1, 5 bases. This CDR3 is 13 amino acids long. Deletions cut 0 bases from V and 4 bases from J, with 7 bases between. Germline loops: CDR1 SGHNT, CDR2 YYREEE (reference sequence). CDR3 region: CASSLAGSYGYTF. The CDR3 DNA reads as TGTGCCAGCAGCTTGGCAGGGTCCTATGGCTACACCTTC.

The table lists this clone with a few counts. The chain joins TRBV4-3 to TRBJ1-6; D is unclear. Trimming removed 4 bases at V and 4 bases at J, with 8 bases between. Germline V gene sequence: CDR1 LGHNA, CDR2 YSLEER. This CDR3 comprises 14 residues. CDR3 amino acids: CASSPERYNSPLHF. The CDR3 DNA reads TGCGCCAGCAGCCCCGAGAGGTATAATTCACCCCTCCACTTT.

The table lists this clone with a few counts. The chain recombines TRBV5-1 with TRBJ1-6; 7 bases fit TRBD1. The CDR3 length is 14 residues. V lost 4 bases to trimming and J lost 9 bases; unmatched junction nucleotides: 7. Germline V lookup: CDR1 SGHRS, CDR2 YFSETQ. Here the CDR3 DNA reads TGCGCCAGCAGCACTGGACAGGTTACTTCACCCCTCCACTTT. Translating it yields CASSTGQVTSPLHF.

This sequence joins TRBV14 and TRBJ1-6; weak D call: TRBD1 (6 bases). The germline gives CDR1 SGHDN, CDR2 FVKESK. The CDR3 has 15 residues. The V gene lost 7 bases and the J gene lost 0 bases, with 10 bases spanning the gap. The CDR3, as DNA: TGTGCCAGCAAGGGGGGGAGCTCCTATAATTCACCCCTCCACTTT. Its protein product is CASKGGSSYNSPLHF.

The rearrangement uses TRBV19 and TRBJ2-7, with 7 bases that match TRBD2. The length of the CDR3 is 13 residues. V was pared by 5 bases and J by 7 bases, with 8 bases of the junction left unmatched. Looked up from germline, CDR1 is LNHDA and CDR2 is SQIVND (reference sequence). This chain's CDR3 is CASSPRTSGEQYF. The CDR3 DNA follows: TGTGCCAGTAGTCCCCGGACTAGTGGGGAGCAGTACTTC.

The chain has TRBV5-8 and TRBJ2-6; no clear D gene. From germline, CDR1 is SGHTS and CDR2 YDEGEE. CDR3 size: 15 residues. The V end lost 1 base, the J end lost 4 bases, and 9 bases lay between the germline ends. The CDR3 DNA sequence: TGTGCCAGCAGCTTGAGGTCAGCCGGGGCCAACGTCCTGACTTTC. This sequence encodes CASSLRSAGANVLTF.

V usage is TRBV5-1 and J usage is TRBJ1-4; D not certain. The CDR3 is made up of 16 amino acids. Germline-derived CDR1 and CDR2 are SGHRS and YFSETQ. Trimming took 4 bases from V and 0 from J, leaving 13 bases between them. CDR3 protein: CASSRSGLPTNEKLFF. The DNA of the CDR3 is TGCGCCAGCAGCCGGAGCGGATTACCAACTAATGAAAAACTGTTTTTT. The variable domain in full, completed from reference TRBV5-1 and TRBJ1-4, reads KAGVTQTPRYLIKTRGQQVTLSCSPISGHRSVSWYQQTPGQGLQFLFEYFSETQRNKGNFPGRFSGRQFSNSRSEMNVSTLELGDSALYLCASSRSGLPTNEKLFFGSGTQLSVL.